Listed below are T cell receptor beta chains from one sample, sequenced in a study of early T cells in non-severe SARS-CoV-2 infection. TCRdb reanalysed the 5' RACE reads using MiXCR and keeps one entry per CDR3 protein. Of about 48,000 distinct CDR3 sequences in the sample, approximately 9.8% were seen once. Sequenced material: whole blood. The receptors derive from an adult who was a healthcare worker with PCR-confirmed SARS-CoV-2 infection or an uninfected control (not recorded which). Each CDR3 is given with its conserved first and last residue. The D gene is left open where the match is weak. Size is stated for part of the rows, as once, few or many counts, or as a class when the clone is expanded.

>TRBV20-1|TRBD1|TRBJ2-7|few
CSARGTGGTYEQYF
TGCAGTGCTAGAGGGACAGGGGGAACCTACGAGCAGTACTTC
>TRBV29-1|NA|TRBJ1-2|many
CSVEEGDRYGYTF
TGCAGCGTTGAAGAGGGGGACCGCTATGGCTACACCTTC
>TRBV21-1|NA|TRBJ1-2|few
CASPQKWGRGYTF
TGTGCCAGCCCGCAAAAGTGGGGTCGAGGCTACACCTTC
>TRBV7-9|NA|TRBJ2-3|many
CASSLHTDTQYF
TGTGCCAGCAGCCTGCACACAGATACGCAGTATTTT
>TRBV27|NA|TRBJ2-7|NA
CASSFWPSSYEQYF
TGTGCCAGCAGTTTTTGGCCCAGCTCCTACGAGCAGTACTTC
>TRBV27|TRBD2|TRBJ2-3|few
CASSFLLAGGLDTQYF
TGTGCCAGCAGTTTCCTACTAGCGGGAGGGTTGGATACGCAGTATTTT
>TRBV28|TRBD1|TRBJ1-5|few
CASRRQGQGNQPQHF
TGTGCCAGCAGAAGACAGGGGCAAGGCAATCAGCCCCAGCATTTT
>TRBV7-6|NA|TRBJ2-1|few
CASSYSGEQFF
TGTGCCAGCAGCTACTCCGGGGAGCAGTTCTTC
>TRBV6-6|NA|TRBJ2-6|many
CASSYWGSDLRGANVLTF
TGTGCCAGCAGTTACTGGGGCAGCGACCTGCGAGGGGCCAACGTCCTGACTTTC
>TRBV4-1|NA|TRBJ1-2|few
CASSQPGPYNYGYTF
TGCGCCAGCAGCCAGCCGGGACCCTATAACTATGGCTACACCTTC
>TRBV11-1|NA|TRBJ1-1|large
CASSPSIRNTEAFF
TGTGCCAGCAGTCCGTCAATTCGGAACACTGAAGCTTTCTTT
>TRBV4-1|TRBD2|TRBJ2-7|NA
CASSQEASGHYEQYF
TGCGCCAGCAGCCAAGAGGCTAGCGGCCACTACGAGCAGTACTTC
>TRBV5-1|NA|TRBJ1-1|many
CASSLGVTVGRNTEAFF
TGCGCCAGCAGCTTGGGTGTGACTGTGGGGCGCAACACTGAAGCTTTCTTT
>TRBV20-1|TRBD2|TRBJ2-3|NA
CSAPRLVAGSDTQYF
TGCAGTGCACCCCGTTTGGTAGCGGGATCCGATACGCAGTATTTT
>TRBV11-2|TRBD1|TRBJ2-3|NA
CASSKPTGGSTDTQYF
TGTGCCAGCAGCAAACCGACAGGGGGCTCCACAGATACGCAGTATTTT
>TRBV20-1|NA|TRBJ2-7|few
CSARDGGTGEQYF
TGCAGTGCTAGAGATGGGGGTACGGGGGAGCAGTACTTC
>TRBV7-9|NA|TRBJ1-2|NA
CASSLTEYGYTF
TGTGCCAGCAGCTTAACCGAATATGGCTACACCTTC
>TRBV7-6|TRBD2|TRBJ2-3|NA
CASSSAIAGDETDTQYF
TGTGCCAGCAGCTCGGCAATAGCGGGAGATGAGACAGATACGCAGTATTTT
>TRBV11-1|TRBD1|TRBJ2-5|few
CASSPPRTGLGETQYF
TGTGCCAGCAGCCCGCCTCGGACAGGGTTAGGAGAGACCCAGTACTTC
>TRBV18|TRBD1|TRBJ1-2|few
CASSRQPGGGYGYTF
TGTGCCAGCTCCCGGCAGCCAGGGGGGGGCTATGGCTACACCTTC
>TRBV4-1|TRBD1|TRBJ1-1|many
CASSPTQGGGFRGTEAFF
TGCGCCAGCAGCCCTACTCAGGGGGGTGGGTTCCGCGGCACTGAAGCTTTCTTT
>TRBV30|NA|TRBJ1-5|NA
CAWSSQTNQPQHF
TGTGCCTGGAGTTCGCAGACAAATCAGCCCCAGCATTTT
>TRBV29-1|NA|TRBJ1-1|NA
CSVTVQVNTEAFF
TGCAGCGTGACGGTTCAAGTGAACACTGAAGCTTTCTTT
>TRBV2|TRBD2|TRBJ2-1|many
CASDKGGLAGGNEQFF
TGTGCCAGCGATAAAGGGGGACTAGCGGGTGGCAATGAGCAGTTCTTC
>TRBV7-9|NA|TRBJ2-7|NA
CASSSLIVPSEQYF
TGTGCCAGCAGTTCCCTAATCGTCCCCAGCGAGCAGTACTTC
>TRBV2|NA|TRBJ2-7|NA
CASSVRRTSREQYF
TGTGCCAGCAGTGTCCGCCGGACAAGTAGAGAGCAGTACTTC
>TRBV7-2|TRBD1|TRBJ2-7|few
CASRGQGFSYEQYF
TGTGCCAGCAGGGGACAGGGGTTCTCCTACGAGCAGTACTTC